The sequence of this T cell receptor beta chain was determined in a study of blood T cell repertoires in COVID-19 (dated by TCRdb to the early 2020s). Background on the whole study: Samples covering the acute and convalescent phases of COVID-19 were provided by collaborators in the United States, Italy and Spain. Samples came from the ongoing ImmuneRACE study (first 160 participants) plus 1,254 subjects from 6 global collaborators. HLA class I and class II types, where available, came from metadata supplied by the sample provider rather than from assay-based typing. The prospective study material was composed of cDNA or gDNA derived from T cells, B-cell-depleted T cells, or PBMCs. Sample metadata almost always included a de-identified subject ID, COVID-19 status, age in years and sex. Deeply sampled blood TCRbeta repertoires from subjects exposed to, actively infected with, or recovered from COVID-19 were included in the dataset. The repertoires were released in a freely available public database meant as a resource for research on the immune response to SARS-CoV-2. Beyond this particular receptor, the publication reports: The quantity of clinical and demographic metadata differed by source and by participant and was supplied without curation.

Details on this clone: The clone's antigen remains unknown. No much larger clone is present one base from it, and per-base qualities are unavailable.

The cysteine opens and the phenylalanine closes a CDR3 of 14 amino acids. Only the CDR3 DNA is retained, 42 bases long and in frame from the first base. For CDR1 and CDR2, the germline V gene (reference sequence) lists LNHDA and SQIVND. V sheds 7 bases and J sheds 0 bases, leaving 13 bases between their ends. Participants in the prospective study were aged about 18 to 90 years, lived in under 30 United States geographic areas, and enrolled through a virtual design. In the prospective study, cohorts were assigned on the basis of participant-reported clinical history obtained from a screening survey and a study questionnaire. Exposed participants were defined as having been in contact with someone with a PCR-confirmed or clinician-diagnosed COVID-19 case within 2 weeks of study entry. In the prospective study, mobile phlebotomists collected whole blood, serum and a nasopharyngeal or oropharyngeal swab from each participant. Prospective study participants could optionally give additional blood draws and questionnaires over a 2-month period. Prospective study blood samples were shipped either frozen or at room temperature before DNA extraction.

TCRbeta CDR3 regions were amplified from genomic DNA by means of the immunoSEQ Assay, a bias-controlled multiplex PCR. The paper's processing steps were these. Nucleated cell counts per sample were estimated from amplification of reference gene primers within the assay. Sequence reads were collapsed and filtered to measure the absolute abundance of every unique TCRbeta CDR3 rearrangement. Productive Simpson clonality was computed per sample as the square root of Simpson's diversity index over productive rearrangements. Not all clones reach the TCRdb copy of this immuneACCESS table, which keeps in-frame sequences only. Checked studies attribute under half of the gap to unresolved V genes and leave the rest unexplained. That table supplies the V and J calls and clone size; D and trimming were determined from the DNA. For this sample there are some 340,000 clones; roughly 90% appear just once. Of the sample, 3.9% falls within the top ten clones.

This sequence was found in a woman aged 30 to 39 who had been exposed to COVID-19. This chain is built from TRBV19 and TRBJ2-7, and the D gene may be TRBD2, 5 bases matching. Sequencing was carried out using PBMCs or T cells enriched from blood (not recorded which). In nucleotides, the sequence is TGTGCCAGTAAGAGAGGGCAAGACTCCTACGAGCAGTACTTC. Translation gives CASKRGQDSYEQYF. Outside the CDR3, residues come from the reference TRBV19 and TRBJ2-7 proteins, so the full variable domain is: DGGITQSPKYLFRKEGQNVTLSCEQNLNHDAMYWYRQDPGQGLRLIYYSQIVNDFQKGDIAEGYSVSREKKESFPLTVTSAQKNPTAFYLCASKRGQDSYEQYFGPGTRLTVT.